This TCR beta chain came from a study of T cell changes during pregnancy in multiple sclerosis. Sequencing used immunoSEQ multiplex PCR; TCRdb keeps in-frame clones, though not all of them. The table records about 38,000 clones, roughly 91% of them present only once. The origin of this receptor is a female donor in good health, enrolled as a control in a pregnancy study. Sequenced here: CD4+ T cells from peripheral blood mononuclear cells, sampled after pregnancy.

The CDR3 sequence: CASRFRVLDTQYF. The CDR3 DNA is TGTGCCAGTAGATTTAGAGTTTTGGATACGCAGTATTTT. V is TRBV19 and J is TRBJ2-3; D is ambiguous. V lost 6 bases and J lost 6, with 13 bases in between. This CDR3 is 13 amino acids long. Germline CDR1 LNHDA, CDR2 SQIVND (reference sequence).